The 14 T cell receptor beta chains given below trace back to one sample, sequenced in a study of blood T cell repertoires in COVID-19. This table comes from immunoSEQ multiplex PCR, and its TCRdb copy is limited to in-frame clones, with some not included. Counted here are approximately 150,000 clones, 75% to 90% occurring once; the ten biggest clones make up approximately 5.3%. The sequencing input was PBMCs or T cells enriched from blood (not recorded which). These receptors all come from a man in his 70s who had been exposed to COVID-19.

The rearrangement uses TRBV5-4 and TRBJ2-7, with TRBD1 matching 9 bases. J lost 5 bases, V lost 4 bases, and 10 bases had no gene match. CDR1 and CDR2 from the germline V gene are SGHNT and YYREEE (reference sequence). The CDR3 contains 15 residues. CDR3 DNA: TGTGCCAGCAGCACCGGGACAGGGACATTGGACGAGCAGTACTTC. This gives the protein CASSTGTGTLDEQYF.

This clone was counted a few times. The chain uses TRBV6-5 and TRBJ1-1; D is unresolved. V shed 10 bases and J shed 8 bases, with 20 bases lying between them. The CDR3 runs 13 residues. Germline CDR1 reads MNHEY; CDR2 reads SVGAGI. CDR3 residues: CATLGSPSPEAFF. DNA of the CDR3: TGTGCCACCTTGGGGTCACCTAGCCCCGAAGCTTTCTTT.

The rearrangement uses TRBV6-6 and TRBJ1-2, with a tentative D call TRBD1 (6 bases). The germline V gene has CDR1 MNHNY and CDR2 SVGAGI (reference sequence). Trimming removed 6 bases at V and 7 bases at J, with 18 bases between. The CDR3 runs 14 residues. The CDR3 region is CASSPRGGARGYTF. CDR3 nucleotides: TGTGCCAGCAGCCCCCGCGGGGGGGCGCGTGGCTACACCTTC.

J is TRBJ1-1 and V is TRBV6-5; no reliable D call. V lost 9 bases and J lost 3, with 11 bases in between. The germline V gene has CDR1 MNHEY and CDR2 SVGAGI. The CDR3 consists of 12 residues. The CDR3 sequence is CASFRVDTEAFF. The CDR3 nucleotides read TGTGCCAGTTTCCGGGTGGACACTGAAGCTTTCTTT.

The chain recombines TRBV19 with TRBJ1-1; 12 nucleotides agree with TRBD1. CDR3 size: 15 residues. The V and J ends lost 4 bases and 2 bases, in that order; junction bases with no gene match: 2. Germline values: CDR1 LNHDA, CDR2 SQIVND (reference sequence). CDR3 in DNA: TGTGCCAGTAGTACCGGGACAGGGGGCAACACTGAAGCTTTCTTT. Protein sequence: CASSTGTGGNTEAFF.

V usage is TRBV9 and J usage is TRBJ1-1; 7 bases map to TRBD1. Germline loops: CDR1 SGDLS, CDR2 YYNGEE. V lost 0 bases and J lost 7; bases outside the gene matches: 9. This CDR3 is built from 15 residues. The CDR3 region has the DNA TGTGCCAGCAGCGTAGGAGGGGACAGAGCCGTTGAAGCTTTCTTT. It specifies CASSVGGDRAVEAFF.

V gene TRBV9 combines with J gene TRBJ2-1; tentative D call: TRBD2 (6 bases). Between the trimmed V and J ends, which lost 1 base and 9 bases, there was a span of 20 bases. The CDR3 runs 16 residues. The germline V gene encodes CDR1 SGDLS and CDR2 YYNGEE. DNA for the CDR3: TGTGCCAGCAGCGTATCCCGGGACTTTCCGTTGATTGAGCAGTTCTTC. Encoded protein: CASSVSRDFPLIEQFF.

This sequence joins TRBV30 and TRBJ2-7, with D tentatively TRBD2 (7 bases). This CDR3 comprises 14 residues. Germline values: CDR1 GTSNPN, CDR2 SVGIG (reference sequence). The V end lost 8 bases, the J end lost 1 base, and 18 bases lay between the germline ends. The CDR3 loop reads CALGGQPKSYEQYF. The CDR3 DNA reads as TGTGCCCTGGGGGGGCAGCCGAAATCCTACGAGCAGTACTTC.

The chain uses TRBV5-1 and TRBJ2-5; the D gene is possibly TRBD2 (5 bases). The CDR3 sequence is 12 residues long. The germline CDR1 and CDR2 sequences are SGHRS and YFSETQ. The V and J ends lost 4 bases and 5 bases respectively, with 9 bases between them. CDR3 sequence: CASSPPGETQYF. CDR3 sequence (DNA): TGCGCCAGCAGCCCGCCGGGGGAGACCCAGTACTTC.

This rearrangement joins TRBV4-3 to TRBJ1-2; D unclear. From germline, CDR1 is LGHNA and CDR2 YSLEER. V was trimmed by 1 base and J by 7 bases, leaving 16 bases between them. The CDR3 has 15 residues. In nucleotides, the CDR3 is TGCGCCAGCAGCCAAGGGATCAACTCTCGGGGTGGCTACACCTTC. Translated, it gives CASSQGINSRGGYTF.

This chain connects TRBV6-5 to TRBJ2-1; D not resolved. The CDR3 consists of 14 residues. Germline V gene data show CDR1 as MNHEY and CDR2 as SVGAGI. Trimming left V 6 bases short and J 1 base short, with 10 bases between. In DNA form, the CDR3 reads TGTGCCAGCAGCCCGGGTCCTTCCTACAATGAGCAGTTCTTC. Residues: CASSPGPSYNEQFF.

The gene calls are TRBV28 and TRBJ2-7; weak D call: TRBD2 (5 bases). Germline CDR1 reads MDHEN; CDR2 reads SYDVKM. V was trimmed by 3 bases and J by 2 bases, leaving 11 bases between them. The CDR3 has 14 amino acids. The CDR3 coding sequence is TGTGCCAGCAGTTTGGGAGTACGGACCTACGAGCAGTACTTC. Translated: CASSLGVRTYEQYF.

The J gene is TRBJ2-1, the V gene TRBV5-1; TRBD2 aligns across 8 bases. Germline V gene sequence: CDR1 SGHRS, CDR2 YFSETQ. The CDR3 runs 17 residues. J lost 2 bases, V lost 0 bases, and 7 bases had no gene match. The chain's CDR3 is CASSLVPTSGPYNEQFF. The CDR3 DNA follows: TGCGCCAGCAGCTTGGTTCCCACTAGCGGACCCTACAATGAGCAGTTCTTC. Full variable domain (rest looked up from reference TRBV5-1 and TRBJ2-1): KAGVTQTPRYLIKTRGQQVTLSCSPISGHRSVSWYQQTPGQGLQFLFEYFSETQRNKGNFPGRFSGRQFSNSRSEMNVSTLELGDSALYLCASSLVPTSGPYNEQFFGPGTRLTVL.

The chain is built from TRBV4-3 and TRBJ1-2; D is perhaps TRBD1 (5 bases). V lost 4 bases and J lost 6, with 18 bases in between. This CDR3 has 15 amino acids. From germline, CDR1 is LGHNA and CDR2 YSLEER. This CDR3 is CASSPSWGESDGYTF. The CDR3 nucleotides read TGCGCCAGCAGCCCTTCCTGGGGCGAGTCCGATGGCTACACCTTC.